Listed below are T cell receptor beta chains from one sample, sequenced in a study of shared clonotypes between healthy human individuals. Sequenced by immunoSEQ multiplex PCR; TCRdb stores in-frame clones only, minus some. The table shows roughly 170,000 clones, with 66% occurring only once. Sequencing used memory CD4+ T cells sorted from blood. These receptors came from a man aged 30 to 39 in good health. Both conserved end residues are part of each CDR3. The D gene is left open where the match is weak. Clone size is stated in some rows and not others, as once, few, many or a class when expanded.

>-|TRBJ1-1|13|TRBV5-5|-
TGTGCCAGCAGCTTAGTAGCGAACACTGAAGCTTTCTTT
CASSLVANTEAFF
>-|TRBJ2-7|15|TRBV11-2|-
TGTGCCAGCAGCTCAGCGGGCTTAAACTCCTACGAGCAGTACTTC
CASSSAGLNSYEQYF
>-|TRBJ1-2|15|TRBV7-2|-
TGTGCCAGCAGCTTAGAGGTCGGAACTAACTATGGCTACACCTTC
CASSLEVGTNYGYTF
>TRBD1|TRBJ1-2|16|TRBV28|-
TGTGCCAGCCTACCTTCCACAGGGGATGCGAACTATGGCTACACCTTC
CASLPSTGDANYGYTF
>-|TRBJ1-2|13|TRBV28|once
TGTGCCAGCAACCTCCGCGGACGTAATGGCTACACCTTC
CASNLRGRNGYTF
>-|TRBJ2-1|13|TRBV6-5|few
TGTGCCAGCAGTTACCCACAGAGAAATGAGCAGTTCTTC
CASSYPQRNEQFF
>TRBD2|TRBJ2-5|14|TRBV19|few
TGTGCCAGTAGTATTACGGGGGGACAAGAGACCCAGTACTTC
CASSITGGQETQYF
>-|TRBJ2-5|17|TRBV19|once
TGTGCCAGTAGTATAGAGACCGCTCTCGGGGTCCAAGAGACCCAGTACTTC
CASSIETALGVQETQYF
>-|TRBJ2-5|14|TRBV28|-
TGTGCCAGCTCCCCCTCGGGGATGGGAGAGACCCAGTACTTC
CASSPSGMGETQYF
>-|TRBJ1-5|14|TRBV7-8|-
TGTGCCAGCAGCTTAGGTCCGAAGGGTCAGCCCCAGCATTTT
CASSLGPKGQPQHF
>TRBD1|TRBJ1-2|16|TRBV4-3|-
TGCGCCAGCAGCCAACTCCGGGACAGGGGTTTTAATGGCTACACCTTC
CASSQLRDRGFNGYTF
>TRBD1|TRBJ2-5|14|TRBV18|-
TGTGCCAGCTCACCGCCCGACAGGGGGCTTACCCAGTACTTC
CASSPPDRGLTQYF
>-|TRBJ2-7|13|TRBV27|-
TGTGCCAGCAGTTCCATCAAGAACTACGAGCAGTACTTC
CASSSIKNYEQYF
>-|TRBJ2-1|14|TRBV7-2|-
TGTGCCGGCAGCTTAGAGAGCTCCTACAATGAGCAGTTCTTC
CAGSLESSYNEQFF
>-|TRBJ1-2|17|TRBV14|-
TGTGCCAGCAGCCAAGATAAAGGTCGCTTCGGGAACTATGGCTACACCTTC
CASSQDKGRFGNYGYTF
>-|TRBJ1-5|15|TRBV2|many
TGTGCCAGCAGTGAGAACACCCTTAGCAATCAGCCCCAGCATTTT
CASSENTLSNQPQHF